This is a list of T cell receptor beta chains from one sample in a study of a mutant IDH1 vaccine in newly diagnosed glioma. TCRdb's copy holds only in-frame clones and misses some; the assay was immunoSEQ multiplex PCR. Of 50,000 to 75,000 clones listed, 75% to 95% are singletons. Sample: PBMCs, taken from a glioma patient treated with radiotherapy, temozolomide or both. The origin of the receptors is a man aged 50 or older with glioma. Both conserved end residues are part of each CDR3. A D gene is named only where the DNA matches it firmly. Size is stated for part of the rows, as once, few or many counts, or as a class when the clone is expanded.

TRBJ2-2,TRBV27,TRBD2,NA,18,CASSLPSGRAPNTGELFF
TRBJ1-2,TRBV18,NA,NA,15,CASSPDRASNYGYTF
TRBJ2-7,TRBV5-1,NA,NA,13,CASSLQQQGEQYF
TRBJ1-1,TRBV4-3,NA,once,14,CASSQDGTVTEAFF
TRBJ1-3,TRBV28,TRBD1,NA,18,CASSRTGVFSISGNTIYF
TRBJ2-1,TRBV28,TRBD1,NA,16,CASYMGGTGTYNEQFF
TRBJ2-3,TRBV5-6,NA,NA,15,CASSFRGTTADTQYF
TRBJ1-5,TRBV27,NA,NA,13,CASSLSIRQPQHF
TRBJ1-1,TRBV19,NA,NA,11,CASAKRWGAFF
TRBJ2-1,TRBV19,TRBD2,NA,15,CASRTGTSGFNEQFF
TRBJ2-3,TRBV7-2,NA,once,16,CASSPRGGGSTDTQYF
TRBJ1-2,TRBV28,NA,NA,12,CASTSEGYGYTF
TRBJ2-6,TRBV5-1,NA,NA,15,CASSLDKSGANVLTF
TRBJ1-2,TRBV2,NA,NA,18,CASSGSSRQEPRRGGYTF
TRBJ1-2,TRBV2,NA,once,17,CASSGLRRGGFNYGYTF
TRBJ2-3,TRBV11-2,TRBD2,NA,16,CASSSTSGRVADTQYF
TRBJ2-7,TRBV4-1,TRBD2,NA,15,CASSQNSGSSYEQYF
TRBJ2-3,TRBV30,TRBD2,NA,15,CAWSIGGGSTDTQYF
TRBJ2-3,TRBV7-8,NA,NA,16,CASSLVGLYGTDTQYF
TRBJ2-3,TRBV9,TRBD2,NA,17,CASSTGTSGGFTDTQYF
TRBJ1-1,TRBV19,NA,once,14,CASSRPGIFTEAFF
TRBJ1-4,TRBV5-1,NA,NA,17,CASRGPGGAQGRAELFF
TRBJ2-3,TRBV20-1,NA,NA,10,CSLWEDTQYF
TRBJ2-7,TRBV7-7,NA,NA,15,CASSPRWGRSGEQYF
TRBJ1-4,TRBV7-9,TRBD1,NA,16,CASSQIRGQTNEKLFF
TRBJ1-6,TRBV6-5,TRBD1,NA,15,CASSWGQGVNSPLHF
TRBJ2-1,TRBV30,NA,NA,12,CAWRDAYNEQFF
TRBJ2-7,TRBV4-2,NA,NA,15,CASSQVSGVSYEQYF
TRBJ1-1,TRBV5-1,NA,NA,13,CASSLKGISEAFF
TRBJ2-5,TRBV2,TRBD2,NA,17,CASRKGLAGGPQETQYF
TRBJ1-1,TRBV7-6,TRBD1,NA,13,CASSLADRAEAFF
TRBJ2-7,TRBV5-4,TRBD2,NA,18,CASSLGSSGGRRGYEQYF
TRBJ2-3,TRBV19,TRBD2,NA,18,CASCSSGTSGSSTDTQYF
TRBJ2-3,TRBV4-1,NA,NA,17,CASSQDRAGTSTDTQYF
TRBJ2-7,TRBV4-1,NA,NA,11,CASSQDYEQYF
TRBJ1-4,TRBV15,NA,few,15,CATSSKARANEKLFF
TRBJ2-3,TRBV5-1,TRBD1,NA,14,CASSHGQDTDTQYF
TRBJ2-3,TRBV7-2,NA,NA,14,CASSYGHPTDTQYF
TRBJ2-5,TRBV7-6,NA,NA,15,CASSLAPEYQETQYF
TRBJ1-5,TRBV10-3,NA,few,15,CATADPRGAGQPQHF
TRBJ1-2,TRBV15,NA,NA,18,CATSRVPLTGLEGYGYTF